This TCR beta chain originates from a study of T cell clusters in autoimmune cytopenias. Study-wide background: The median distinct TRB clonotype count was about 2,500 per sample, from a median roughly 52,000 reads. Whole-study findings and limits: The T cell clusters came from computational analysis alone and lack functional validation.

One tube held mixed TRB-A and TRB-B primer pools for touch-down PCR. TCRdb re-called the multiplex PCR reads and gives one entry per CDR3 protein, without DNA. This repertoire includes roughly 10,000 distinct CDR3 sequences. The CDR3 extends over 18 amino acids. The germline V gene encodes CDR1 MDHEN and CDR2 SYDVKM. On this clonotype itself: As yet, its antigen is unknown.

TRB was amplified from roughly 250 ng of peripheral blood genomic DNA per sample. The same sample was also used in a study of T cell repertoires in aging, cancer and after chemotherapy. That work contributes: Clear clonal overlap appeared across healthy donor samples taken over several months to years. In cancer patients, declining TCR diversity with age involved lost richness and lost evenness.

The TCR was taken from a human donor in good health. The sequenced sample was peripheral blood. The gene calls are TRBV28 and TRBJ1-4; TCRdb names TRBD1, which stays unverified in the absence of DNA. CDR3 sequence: CASSLTGTGSATNEKLFF.